This record looks at one T cell receptor (beta chain) sequence and its context. What it recognizes is unknown. Read data end 3 residues before the CDR3 end; the end is taken from the germline J gene. This specimen comes from a study of T cells in women clearing cervical HPV infection. Study-wide results and limits: Cases carried less TRBV6-7 than controls: approximately 0.1% versus 0.16%.

immunoSEQ multiplex PCR used an average of around 1,200 ng genomic DNA. Clones were read by immunoSEQ multiplex PCR, and TCRdb kept only the in-frame ones, dropping some. Its listing shows about 20,000 clones. The V gene end was trimmed by 3 bases and the J gene end by 3 bases; junction bases not matched to a gene: 3. The CDR3 length is 14 residues. Germline CDR1 and CDR2: MNHEY and SMNVEV (reference sequence). This TCR derives from a woman aged 18-70 years with a cervical HPV16 infection that either progressed to CIN3+ or cleared (not recorded which). What was sequenced was blood buffy coat. The chain carries TRBV27 and TRBJ2-3; 7 bases are shared with TRBD1. The DNA read from the CDR3 is TGTGCCAGCAGTTTTAACAGGGGAACAGATACG. Protein sequence: CASSFNRGTDT. The complete CDR3 sequence is CASSFNRGTDTQYF.